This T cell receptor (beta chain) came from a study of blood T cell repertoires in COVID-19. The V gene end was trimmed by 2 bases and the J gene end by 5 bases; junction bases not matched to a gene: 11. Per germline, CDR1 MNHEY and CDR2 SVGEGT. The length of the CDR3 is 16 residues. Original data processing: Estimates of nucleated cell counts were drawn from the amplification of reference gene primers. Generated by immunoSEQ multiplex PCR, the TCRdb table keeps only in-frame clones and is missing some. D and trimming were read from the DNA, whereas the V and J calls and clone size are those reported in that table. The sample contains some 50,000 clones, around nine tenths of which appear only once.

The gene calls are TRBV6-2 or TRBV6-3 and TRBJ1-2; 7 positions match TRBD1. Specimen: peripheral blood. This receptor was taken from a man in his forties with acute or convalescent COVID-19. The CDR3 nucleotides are TGTGCCAGCAGTTACCCTCCCGGGACAGAACCTTATGGCTACACCTTC. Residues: CASSYPPGTEPYGYTF.